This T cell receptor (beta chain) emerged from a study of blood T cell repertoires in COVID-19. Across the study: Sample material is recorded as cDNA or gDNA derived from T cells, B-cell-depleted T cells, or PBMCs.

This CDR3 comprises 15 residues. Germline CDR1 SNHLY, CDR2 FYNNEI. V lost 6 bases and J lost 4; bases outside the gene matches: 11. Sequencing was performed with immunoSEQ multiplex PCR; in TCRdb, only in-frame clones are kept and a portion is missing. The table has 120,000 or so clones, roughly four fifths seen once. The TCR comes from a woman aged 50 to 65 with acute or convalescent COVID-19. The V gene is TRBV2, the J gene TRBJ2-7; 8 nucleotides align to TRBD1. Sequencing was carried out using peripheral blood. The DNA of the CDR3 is TGTGCCAGCAGCCACATGGGGGACAGGCGTTACGAGCAGTACTTC. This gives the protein CASSHMGDRRYEQYF.